Listed below are T cell receptor beta chains from one sample, sequenced in a study of OX40 agonist ivuxolimab in advanced cancers. TCRdb's copy holds only in-frame clones and misses some; the assay was immunoSEQ multiplex PCR. The table lists fewer than 70,000 clones, around 80% of them singletons. Source: CD4+ or CD8+ T cells sorted from blood, taken in a trial of the OX40 agonist ivuxolimab. The receptors derive from an adult with an advanced solid tumor such as melanoma, head and neck, liver or kidney cancer. Both conserved end residues are part of each CDR3. A D gene is named only where the DNA matches it firmly. Rows give clone size only sometimes, using once, few, many, or a class for an expanded clone.

clone_size,j_call,d_call,v_call,cdr3_aa,cdr3_nt
.,TRBJ1-1,.,TRBV6-5,CASSYSSVNTEAFF,TGTGCCAGCAGTTACTCTTCAGTGAACACTGAAGCTTTCTTT
.,TRBJ2-7,TRBD1,TRBV18,CASSALLTGGGNEQYF,TGTGCCAGCTCAGCACTGTTGACAGGGGGCGGAAACGAGCAGTACTTC
once,TRBJ2-3,.,TRBV7-2,CASSLAGGTDTQYF,TGTGCCAGCAGCTTAGCAGGGGGCACAGATACGCAGTATTTT
few,TRBJ2-7,.,TRBV6-5,CASRSPGAYEQYF,TGTGCCAGCAGATCCCCCGGGGCCTACGAGCAGTACTTC
.,TRBJ1-1,.,TRBV7-2,CASSLGARGLGEAFF,TGTGCCAGCAGCTTAGGGGCCAGGGGTTTGGGTGAAGCTTTCTTT
once,TRBJ2-5,.,TRBV15,CATSRYQEQGETQYF,TGTGCCACCAGCAGATACCAGGAGCAGGGAGAGACCCAGTACTTC
.,TRBJ1-1,.,TRBV28,CASSLTASREAFF,TGTGCCAGCAGTTTGACAGCCTCCCGTGAAGCTTTCTTT
.,TRBJ1-4,.,TRBV27,CASRDLNEKLFF,TGTGCCAGCCGGGACCTTAATGAAAAACTGTTTTTT
.,TRBJ2-5,TRBD2,TRBV4-2,CASSQDASGSRETQYF,TGTGCCAGCAGCCAAGATGCTAGCGGGAGTAGAGAGACCCAGTACTTC
once,TRBJ2-7,.,TRBV10-2,CASSRDGYEQYF,TGCGCCAGCAGTAGGGACGGATACGAGCAGTACTTC
.,TRBJ2-3,TRBD2,TRBV6-1,CASSGPLAGGMGGTDTQYF,TGTGCCAGCAGTGGACCCCTAGCGGGAGGGATGGGCGGCACAGATACGCAGTATTTT
once,TRBJ2-2,TRBD2,TRBV27,CASRLAGAGELFF,TGTGCCAGCAGACTAGCGGGAGCCGGGGAGCTGTTTTTT
.,TRBJ2-7,.,TRBV19,CASSIAGYEQYF,TGTGCCAGTAGTATCGCTGGATACGAGCAGTACTTC
.,TRBJ2-2,TRBD2,TRBV5-1,CASSLGLAGVTGELFF,TGCGCCAGCAGCTTAGGCCTAGCGGGAGTAACCGGGGAGCTGTTTTTT
.,TRBJ1-1,.,TRBV7-2,CASSLGGRSEAFF,TGTGCCAGCAGCTTAGGGGGGCGATCTGAAGCTTTCTTT
.,TRBJ1-5,.,TRBV7-9,CASSLNSPPQHF,TGTGCCAGCAGCCTGAATAGTCCTCCCCAGCATTTT
.,TRBJ2-5,TRBD1,TRBV5-8,CASTTGRGTGRQETQYF,TGTGCCAGCACCACTGGACGGGGGACAGGGCGGCAAGAGACCCAGTACTTC
.,TRBJ2-7,TRBD2,TRBV18,CASSPPGGPSHEQYF,TGTGCCAGCTCACCACCGGGAGGGCCTTCCCACGAGCAGTACTTC
.,TRBJ2-1,.,TRBV9,CASSQVNNEQFF,TGTGCCAGCAGCCAAGTAAACAATGAGCAGTTCTTC
.,TRBJ1-1,.,TRBV6-1,CASSGYTAVLNTEAFF,TGTGCCAGCAGTGGATATACAGCAGTTCTCAACACTGAAGCTTTCTTT
.,TRBJ1-1,.,TRBV19,CASSLSQYTEAFF,TGTGCCAGTAGTCTATCACAGTACACTGAAGCTTTCTTT
.,TRBJ2-7,.,TRBV11-2,CASSSGPLLYEQYF,TGTGCCAGCAGCTCCGGACCCTTACTCTACGAGCAGTACTTC
.,TRBJ1-2,.,TRBV12-1,CASSPFRTVDYGYTF,TGTGCCAGCAGCCCGTTCCGGACAGTAGACTATGGCTACACCTTC
few,TRBJ1-5,.,TRBV5-1,CASSLDPLNNQPQHF,TGCGCCAGCAGCTTGGACCCCCTGAACAATCAGCCCCAGCATTTT
.,TRBJ2-1,TRBD2,TRBV4-2,CASSQVAGESYNEQFF,TGTGCCAGCAGCCAAGTGGCGGGAGAGTCCTACAATGAGCAGTTCTTC
.,TRBJ2-1,.,TRBV19,CASRTGANEQFF,TGTGCCAGTAGGACGGGAGCAAATGAGCAGTTCTTC
.,TRBJ2-7,.,TRBV11-2,CASSLDRGGGSYEQYF,TGTGCCAGCAGCTTAGACAGGGGAGGCGGCTCCTACGAGCAGTACTTC
once,TRBJ2-3,TRBD2,TRBV12-5,CASGLGLAEITDTQYF,TGTGCTAGTGGTTTGGGACTAGCGGAGATCACAGATACGCAGTATTTT
.,TRBJ2-6,TRBD1,TRBV7-3,CASSPTRGTDSGANVLTF,TGTGCCAGCAGCCCGACAAGGGGGACAGACTCTGGGGCCAACGTCCTGACTTTC
.,TRBJ1-2,.,TRBV14,CASSQIYNYGYTF,TGTGCCAGCAGCCAAATTTATAACTATGGCTACACCTTC
.,TRBJ1-1,TRBD1,TRBV27,CASSSRGYSEAFF,TGTGCCAGCAGCTCCAGGGGGTATTCTGAAGCTTTCTTT
.,TRBJ1-1,.,TRBV28,CASSFPAGNTEAFF,TGTGCCAGCAGTTTCCCGGCGGGGAACACTGAAGCTTTCTTT
.,TRBJ1-1,.,TRBV10-3,CAISETGITENTEAFF,TGTGCCATCAGTGAGACCGGAATAACAGAGAACACTGAAGCTTTCTTT
.,TRBJ1-6,.,TRBV4-3,CASSQDRTRNSPLHF,TGCGCCAGCAGCCAAGATCGGACCAGGAATTCACCCCTCCACTTT
.,TRBJ2-3,.,TRBV5-4,CASSSRQERTDTQYF,TGTGCCAGCAGCTCGAGACAGGAGCGCACAGATACGCAGTATTTT
.,TRBJ2-7,TRBD2,TRBV2,CASSEYEGFASGTYEQYF,TGTGCCAGCAGTGAATACGAGGGTTTCGCTAGCGGTACCTACGAGCAGTACTTC
once,TRBJ2-2,.,TRBV30,CAWSVGGNTGELFF,TGTGCCTGGAGTGTCGGGGGGAACACCGGGGAGCTGTTTTTT
.,TRBJ2-3,.,TRBV27,CASSLLGRGGRNTDTQYF,TGTGCCAGCAGTTTATTAGGAAGGGGGGGCAGAAACACAGATACGCAGTATTTT
.,TRBJ2-2,.,TRBV5-1,CASSLGQGGRPGELFF,TGCGCCAGCAGCTTGGGACAGGGAGGTCGCCCCGGGGAGCTGTTTTTT
.,TRBJ1-5,.,TRBV29-1,CSAVEAGNQPQHF,TGCAGCGCCGTAGAGGCAGGTAATCAGCCCCAGCATTTT
.,TRBJ1-2,TRBD1,TRBV19,CASSQGQLYGYTF,TGTGCCAGTAGTCAGGGACAGCTCTATGGCTACACCTTC
.,TRBJ2-7,.,TRBV6-5,CASSYLGSEEQYF,TGTGCCAGCAGTTACCTTGGATCTGAGGAGCAGTACTTC
.,TRBJ2-3,TRBD2,TRBV4-2,CASSQDPGGRALSTDTQYF,TGTGCCAGCAGCCAAGATCCTGGCGGGAGGGCCCTGTCTACAGATACGCAGTATTTT
once,TRBJ2-7,TRBD2,TRBV19,CASSNAGGSYEQYF,TGTGCCAGTAGTAACGCGGGGGGTTCCTACGAGCAGTACTTC
.,TRBJ1-4,.,TRBV5-4,CASSSPTEDQEKLFF,TGTGCCAGCAGCTCGCCCACGGAGGATCAAGAAAAACTGTTTTTT
.,TRBJ2-7,.,TRBV5-1,CASSRYGVRGSMAYEQYF,TGCGCCAGCAGCCGCTACGGGGTAAGGGGTTCAATGGCCTACGAGCAGTACTTC
.,TRBJ1-1,TRBD1,TRBV4-2,CASSQEGTANTEAFF,TGTGCCAGCAGCCAAGAGGGGACAGCAAACACTGAAGCTTTCTTT
.,TRBJ2-7,TRBD2,TRBV11-2,CASSLESGLAGSYEQYF,TGTGCCAGCAGCTTAGAATCTGGGCTAGCGGGATCCTACGAGCAGTACTTC
once,TRBJ1-5,.,TRBV28,CASSLFRGVDQPQHF,TGTGCCAGCAGTTTATTTAGAGGGGTCGATCAGCCCCAGCATTTT
few,TRBJ2-3,.,TRBV7-2,CASSLDRQTDTQYF,TGTGCCAGCAGCTTAGACAGACAGACAGATACGCAGTATTTT
.,TRBJ2-2,.,TRBV7-2,CASSLPRLATTGELFF,TGTGCCAGCAGCTTACCCCGGCTAGCGACTACCGGGGAGCTGTTTTTT